These 16 T cell receptor beta chains came from one sample sequenced in a study of Ad26.COV2.S vaccination and SARS-CoV-2 variants (dated by TCRdb to about 2021). The method behind the library was the immunoSEQ multiplex PCR assay. Sourced from immuneACCESS, this table was stored by TCRdb with only in-frame sequences that have V and J called. A share of the clones is absent; for the studies checked, an unresolved V gene accounts for under half, and the remainder has no known explanation. The sample contains 410,000 or so clones, roughly 90% of them found a single time. The top ten constitute 10% to 15% of the sample. The sample's treatment or condition label, decoded: over 15 received Ad26.COV2.S at low or high dose, single or two shots; about 5 received placebo; per-sample allocation not given. For vaccine and placebo recipients, repertoires were sequenced using samples collected on day 63 after the first injection.

The sequencing here drew on peripheral blood, taken in a trial of Ad26.COV2.S vaccine versus placebo. The receptors were gathered from a person aged 18 to 59 who received the Ad26.COV2.S COVID-19 vaccine or a placebo.

This clone was detected a few times. The genes are TRBV11-2 and TRBJ2-3, with D perhaps given as TRBD1 or TRBD2 (5 bases each). From germline, CDR1 is SGHAT and CDR2 FQNNGV. The CDR3 contains 18 residues. Trimming shortened V by 2 bases and J by 8 bases, and 26 bases separated the two germline ends. The CDR3, as DNA: TGTGCCAGCAGCTTAAGAGGCTTTGACAGCGGTAGAGGTGGTACGCAGTATTTT. Translating it yields CASSLRGFDSGRGGTQYF.

The genes are TRBV24-1 and TRBJ2-1, with 14 nucleotides matching TRBD2. With 4 bases clipped from V and 7 bases from J, the junction kept 5 bases outside the gene matches. The germline CDR1 and CDR2 sequences are KGHDR and SFDVKD. This CDR3 has 16 amino acids. The CDR3 DNA reads as TGTGCCACCAGTGACACCGGGACTAGCGGGAGTAATGAGCAGTTCTTC. This translates into CATSDTGTSGSNEQFF.

The rearrangement links TRBV29-1 to TRBJ1-1; TRBD1 aligns across 7 bases. The CDR3 length is 15 residues. V shed 6 bases and J 1 base; nucleotides not matched to a gene: 11. The germline gives CDR1 SQVTM, CDR2 ANQGSEA. The CDR3 DNA is TGCAGCGTATTGCAGCCGGGACAGCCGAACACTGAAGCTTTCTTT. Amino acid sequence: CSVLQPGQPNTEAFF.

Concerning this clone itself: This CDR3 is also generated by other DNA sequences in the sample. V is TRBV13 and J is TRBJ2-7; no clear D gene. The CDR3 is 13 residues long. The germline V gene encodes CDR1 PRHDT and CDR2 FYEKMQ (reference sequence). The V and J ends lost 0 bases and 0 bases respectively, with 3 bases between them. In nucleotides, the CDR3 is TGTGCCAGCAGCTTAGGCAGCTCCTACGAGCAGTACTTC. Translation gives CASSLGSSYEQYF.

The chain links TRBV9 to TRBJ2-1; 16 bases line up with TRBD2. Germline CDR1 and CDR2: SGDLS and YYNGEE. The CDR3 has 16 residues. V trimming: 4 bases; J trimming: 4 bases; junction bases outside the gene matches: 2. The CDR3 spells CASSTGLAGGYNEQFF. As DNA, the CDR3 is TGTGCCAGCAGCACGGGACTAGCGGGAGGGTACAATGAGCAGTTCTTC. Filled out from reference TRBV9 and TRBJ2-1, the complete variable domain reads DSGVTQTPKHLITATGQRVTLRCSPRSGDLSVYWYQQSLDQGLQFLIQYYNGEERAKGNILERFSAQQFPDLHSELNLSSLELGDSALYFCASSTGLAGGYNEQFFGPGTRLTVL.

V usage is TRBV3-1 (or the pseudogene TRBV3-2) and J usage is TRBJ2-7; D remains ambiguous. Looked up from germline, CDR1 is LGHDT and CDR2 is YNNKEL (reference sequence). Trimming removed 4 bases from V and 6 bases from J, with 10 bases in between. CDR3 length: 12 amino acids. Written as DNA, the CDR3 is TGTGCCAGCAGCCTGACCGGGCGCGAGCAGTACTTC. It encodes CASSLTGREQYF.

In its sample, this clone was seen a few times. The rearrangement joins TRBV3-1 (or the pseudogene TRBV3-2) to TRBJ2-7, with D perhaps TRBD2 (6 bases). CDR1 LGHDT and CDR2 YNNKEL come from the germline V gene (reference sequence). V was pared by 5 bases and J by 3 bases, with 14 bases between. CDR3 length equals 14 residues. CDR3 nucleotide sequence: TGTGCCAGCAGCTCGGCGGGATCTCACTACGAGCAGTACTTC. As protein: CASSSAGSHYEQYF.

The sample holds one count of this clone. The chain links TRBV18 to TRBJ2-7, with 8 bases fitting TRBD1. Per germline, CDR1 KGHSH and CDR2 LQKENI. V shed 2 bases, J shed 7 bases, and the junction held 7 bases outside the gene matches. This CDR3 is 14 amino acids long. The CDR3 protein is CASSPGQGLGEQYF. Here the CDR3 DNA reads TGTGCCAGCTCACCAGGACAGGGTTTGGGTGAGCAGTACTTC.

J is TRBJ2-7 and V is TRBV6-1; D gene ambiguous. Germline V gene data show CDR1 as MNHNS and CDR2 as SASEGT. V lost 4 bases and J lost 4, with 23 bases in between. This CDR3 spans 17 amino acids. Here the CDR3 reads CASSGRVSDLRAYEQYF. The CDR3, as DNA: TGTGCCAGCAGTGGACGGGTCTCTGATTTAAGGGCTTACGAGCAGTACTTC.

This sequence joins TRBV28 and TRBJ1-5; perhaps TRBD1 as D (5 bases). There are 14 residues in the CDR3. The ends were cut back, 7 bases at V and 6 bases at J, with 16 bases in the middle. Germline CDR1 MDHEN, CDR2 SYDVKM. The CDR3: CASNLQVGGQPQHF. The CDR3 DNA reads TGTGCCAGCAATCTACAGGTGGGCGGTCAGCCCCAGCATTTT.

J is TRBJ2-5 and V is TRBV4-1; D is tentatively TRBD1 or TRBD2 (5 bases each). CDR3 length equals 15 residues. Trimming pared 4 bases from V and 1 base from J, leaving 13 bases between. Looked up from germline, CDR1 is MGHRA and CDR2 is YSYEKL. In nucleotides, the CDR3 is TGCGCCAGCAGCCGGGACCTCCCCCTCCAAGAGACCCAGTACTTC. Amino acids: CASSRDLPLQETQYF.

With regard to this clone: Other DNA sequences in this specimen translate into the identical CDR3. This chain links TRBV19 with TRBJ2-7; D gene uncertain. V lost 3 bases and J 0 bases, leaving 9 bases between the germline ends. Germline V lookup: CDR1 LNHDA, CDR2 SQIVND (reference sequence). The CDR3 is made up of 14 amino acids. The DNA of the CDR3 is TGTGCCAGTAGTATTCAGGCAGACTCCTACGAGCAGTACTTC. Its translation is CASSIQADSYEQYF.

The chain combines TRBV19 with TRBJ2-1, with TRBD1 identical over 8 bases. The CDR3 spans 15 residues. Germline V gives CDR1 LNHDA, CDR2 SQIVND (reference sequence). Germline trimming cut 1 base from V and 9 bases from J; bases unmatched to any gene: 8. The DNA for the CDR3 is TGTGCCAGTAGTATAGGGAGACAGGGGCTGACTGAGCAGTTCTTC. Amino acid sequence: CASSIGRQGLTEQFF.

The chain has TRBV9 and TRBJ2-1, with D possibly TRBD2 on 5 matching bases. V lost 5 bases to trimming and J lost 0 bases, with 12 bases between them. Germline V lookup: CDR1 SGDLS, CDR2 YYNGEE. This CDR3 has 15 amino acids. This CDR3 reads CASSPSGNSYNEQFF. The DNA for the CDR3 is TGTGCCAGCAGTCCAAGCGGTAACTCCTACAATGAGCAGTTCTTC.

This chain connects TRBV9 to TRBJ2-1; 11 nucleotides agree with TRBD2. CDR1 SGDLS and CDR2 YYNGEE come from the germline V gene. The CDR3 contains 17 residues. Losses at the gene ends were 4 bases for V and 4 bases for J; bases not matched to a gene: 10. CDR3 region: CASSSGLAGFPYNEQFF. The CDR3 coding sequence is TGTGCCAGCAGCTCTGGACTAGCGGGCTTCCCGTACAATGAGCAGTTCTTC.

V is TRBV4-3 and J is TRBJ1-1, with 10 bases aligning to TRBD1. J was trimmed by 9 bases and V by 1 base; bases with no gene match: 8. Germline CDR1 and CDR2: LGHNA and YSLEER. This CDR3 contains 15 residues. The CDR3 DNA reads as TGCGCCAGCAGCCAAGGCACAGACAGGGGGCGGAAAGCTTTCTTT. This gives the protein CASSQGTDRGRKAFF.